These T cell receptor beta chains were read from a single sample in a study of T-cell reconstitution after alpha-beta-depleted transplantation in children. TCRdb re-called the PCR reads through MiXCR, storing one row per CDR3 protein. The sample lists about 900,000 distinct CDR3 sequences, about 29% occurring once. This specimen consisted of PBMCs, mostly from graft donor cells, obtained 360 days after TCRalphabeta/CD19-depleted stem cell transplant. The receptors come from a boy younger than two who had a stem cell transplant for SCID, so the T cells may come from the graft donor. The CDR3 runs from the conserved cysteine through the conserved F or W. Fields, in order: V gene, J gene, CDR3 length, clone size, D gene, CDR3 DNA, CDR3 protein. D genes are given only for firm matches. Some rows mark clone size as missing; the rest say once, few, many or name a class of expanded clone.

v_call: TRBV28
j_call: TRBJ2-4
cdr3_length: 15
clone_size: .
d_call: TRBD1
cdr3_nt: TGTGCCAGCAGTTTTCCAGGGGGACCCAAAAACATTCAGTACTTC
cdr3_aa: CASSFPGGPKNIQYF

v_call: TRBV12-3/TRBV12-4
j_call: TRBJ2-7
cdr3_length: 16
clone_size: .
d_call: TRBD2
cdr3_nt: TGTGCCAGCAGCCGGCTAGCGGGAAAAACCTCCTACGAGCAGTACTTC
cdr3_aa: CASSRLAGKTSYEQYF

v_call: TRBV4-3
j_call: TRBJ2-3
cdr3_length: 17
clone_size: .
d_call: TRBD2
cdr3_nt: TGCGCCAGCAGCCAACGGCGCAGGACTAGCGGGGGTGATACGCAGTATTTT
cdr3_aa: CASSQRRRTSGGDTQYF

v_call: TRBV5-1
j_call: TRBJ2-1
cdr3_length: 14
clone_size: few
d_call: TRBD2
cdr3_nt: TGCGCCAGCAGCTTCGGCGGGGGTGTCGATGAGCAGTTCTTC
cdr3_aa: CASSFGGGVDEQFF

v_call: TRBV20-1
j_call: TRBJ2-7
cdr3_length: 13
clone_size: .
d_call: TRBD1
cdr3_nt: TGCAGTGCTAGATCCGACAGGGGTGACGAGCAGTACTTC
cdr3_aa: CSARSDRGDEQYF

v_call: TRBV5-1
j_call: TRBJ2-3
cdr3_length: 15
clone_size: .
d_call: TRBD1
cdr3_nt: TGCGCCAGCAGCTTGGGGACAGGGCGGGCAGATACGCAGTATTTT
cdr3_aa: CASSLGTGRADTQYF

v_call: TRBV4-1
j_call: TRBJ1-2
cdr3_length: 14
clone_size: once
d_call: .
cdr3_nt: TGCGCCAGCAGCCAGGGACCTTGGTACTATGGCTACACCTTC
cdr3_aa: CASSQGPWYYGYTF

v_call: TRBV29-1
j_call: TRBJ1-2
cdr3_length: 13
clone_size: .
d_call: .
cdr3_nt: TGCAGCGTTGAAGTGGGGCCCCAGCATGGCTACACCTTC
cdr3_aa: CSVEVGPQHGYTF

v_call: TRBV11-2
j_call: TRBJ2-2
cdr3_length: 16
clone_size: few
d_call: TRBD2
cdr3_nt: TGTGCCAGCAGCTTACAACTAGCGGCGAACACCGGGGAGCTGTTTTTT
cdr3_aa: CASSLQLAANTGELFF

v_call: TRBV20-1
j_call: TRBJ2-5
cdr3_length: 11
clone_size: .
d_call: TRBD2
cdr3_nt: TGCAGTACTCAAGCGGGGGGCAGTATGGACTTC
cdr3_aa: CSTQAGGSMDF

v_call: TRBV2
j_call: TRBJ2-1
cdr3_length: 15
clone_size: .
d_call: TRBD2
cdr3_nt: TGTGCCAGCAGCGCGACACGGGGGGCCTACAATGAGCAGTTCTTC
cdr3_aa: CASSATRGAYNEQFF

v_call: TRBV2
j_call: TRBJ2-3
cdr3_length: 15
clone_size: once
d_call: .
cdr3_nt: TGTGCCAGCAAAATAGGGGGGACGGCCACAGATACGCAGTATTTT
cdr3_aa: CASKIGGTATDTQYF

v_call: TRBV5-1
j_call: TRBJ1-2
cdr3_length: 14
clone_size: few
d_call: .
cdr3_nt: TGCGCCAGCAGCCCCCGGGCCAGCAACTATGGCTACACCTTC
cdr3_aa: CASSPRASNYGYTF

v_call: TRBV7-3
j_call: TRBJ1-1
cdr3_length: 13
clone_size: few
d_call: .
cdr3_nt: TGTGCCAGCAGCAGGGGCATCAACACTGAAGCTTTCTTT
cdr3_aa: CASSRGINTEAFF

v_call: TRBV27
j_call: TRBJ2-7
cdr3_length: 14
clone_size: .
d_call: .
cdr3_nt: TGTGCCAGCAGTTTCGCGGGACAGACCTACGAGCAGTACTTC
cdr3_aa: CASSFAGQTYEQYF

v_call: TRBV6-1
j_call: TRBJ1-1
cdr3_length: 11
clone_size: .
d_call: .
cdr3_nt: TGTGCCAGCATTAGGGCCACTGAAGCTTTCTTT
cdr3_aa: CASIRATEAFF

v_call: TRBV5-1
j_call: TRBJ2-1
cdr3_length: 12
clone_size: many
d_call: .
cdr3_nt: TGCGCCAGCCGAGGGGCGAACAATGAGCAGTTCTTC
cdr3_aa: CASRGANNEQFF

v_call: TRBV20-1
j_call: TRBJ2-5
cdr3_length: 14
clone_size: .
d_call: .
cdr3_nt: TGCTGTGCTAGTACCCAGGGGCCCCAAGAGACCCAGTACTTC
cdr3_aa: CCASTQGPQETQYF

v_call: TRBV7-9
j_call: TRBJ1-1
cdr3_length: 17
clone_size: few
d_call: TRBD1
cdr3_nt: TGTGCCAGCAGCTTAGACCACAGGGGGCTCAGAAGAATCGAGGCTTTCTTT
cdr3_aa: CASSLDHRGLRRIEAFF

v_call: TRBV11-2
j_call: TRBJ2-3
cdr3_length: 16
clone_size: .
d_call: .
cdr3_nt: TGTGCCAGCAGCCCACCGACAGCCCGGGTGACAGATACGCAGTATTTT
cdr3_aa: CASSPPTARVTDTQYF

v_call: TRBV20-1
j_call: TRBJ2-7
cdr3_length: 15
clone_size: few
d_call: .
cdr3_nt: TGCAGTGCTAGCCCTGCCGGTCACTCCTCCTACGAGCAGTACTTC
cdr3_aa: CSASPAGHSSYEQYF

v_call: TRBV10-3
j_call: TRBJ2-5
cdr3_length: 13
clone_size: .
d_call: .
cdr3_nt: TGTGCCATCAGTGAGCGCTGGGAAGAGACCCAGTACTTC
cdr3_aa: CAISERWEETQYF

v_call: TRBV12-3/TRBV12-4
j_call: TRBJ2-5
cdr3_length: 12
clone_size: .
d_call: .
cdr3_nt: TGTGCCAGCAGTTCCCCACGGGGGACCCAGTACTTC
cdr3_aa: CASSSPRGTQYF

v_call: TRBV18
j_call: TRBJ1-3
cdr3_length: 15
clone_size: .
d_call: TRBD1
cdr3_nt: TGTGCCAGCTCACCGAACAGGGGTCTCGGAAACACCATATATTTT
cdr3_aa: CASSPNRGLGNTIYF

v_call: TRBV10-3
j_call: TRBJ2-3
cdr3_length: 14
clone_size: few
d_call: .
cdr3_nt: TGTGCCATCAATGGACCCAGACCCACAGATACGCAGTATTTT
cdr3_aa: CAINGPRPTDTQYF

v_call: TRBV18
j_call: TRBJ1-1
cdr3_length: 16
clone_size: .
d_call: .
cdr3_nt: TGTGCCAGCTCACCACCCAGAGCAGGGCTGAACACTGAAGCTTTCTTT
cdr3_aa: CASSPPRAGLNTEAFF

v_call: TRBV10-2
j_call: TRBJ1-1
cdr3_length: 14
clone_size: many
d_call: .
cdr3_nt: TGCGCCAGCAGTGAGTGGTTGGCAGGAGCTGAAGCTTTCTTT
cdr3_aa: CASSEWLAGAEAFF

v_call: TRBV12-3/TRBV12-4
j_call: TRBJ2-4
cdr3_length: 14
clone_size: few
d_call: .
cdr3_nt: TGTGCCAGCAGTTTCCCAATAGCCAAAAACATTCAGTACTTC
cdr3_aa: CASSFPIAKNIQYF

v_call: TRBV12-3/TRBV12-4
j_call: TRBJ2-7
cdr3_length: 21
clone_size: .
d_call: .
cdr3_nt: TGTGCCAGCAGTTTCAAACTAAACCCCGGACATCCCCTGGGGGTCGACTACGAGCAGTACTTC
cdr3_aa: CASSFKLNPGHPLGVDYEQYF

v_call: TRBV3-1
j_call: TRBJ1-5
cdr3_length: 14
clone_size: few
d_call: TRBD1
cdr3_nt: TGTGCCAGCAGTAGGACAGGGGGCGGTCAGCCCCAGCATTTT
cdr3_aa: CASSRTGGGQPQHF

v_call: TRBV6-5
j_call: TRBJ1-1
cdr3_length: 14
clone_size: .
d_call: .
cdr3_nt: TGTGCCAGCAGCGGTTTTGGTCCGTCCACTGAAGCTTTCTTT
cdr3_aa: CASSGFGPSTEAFF

v_call: TRBV29-1
j_call: TRBJ1-3
cdr3_length: 13
clone_size: many
d_call: .
cdr3_nt: TGCAGCGTGCGGGGGATGACTGGAAACACCATATATTTT
cdr3_aa: CSVRGMTGNTIYF

v_call: TRBV6-5
j_call: TRBJ1-3
cdr3_length: 16
clone_size: .
d_call: .
cdr3_nt: TGTGCCAGCAGTTACGGGCCCCTAATCTCTGGAAACACCATATATTTT
cdr3_aa: CASSYGPLISGNTIYF

v_call: TRBV7-6
j_call: TRBJ2-5
cdr3_length: 17
clone_size: few
d_call: TRBD2
cdr3_nt: TGTGCCAGCAGCTTAGTACGGCGGGGGGGACGTTGGGAGACCCAGTACTTC
cdr3_aa: CASSLVRRGGRWETQYF

v_call: TRBV20-1
j_call: TRBJ2-3
cdr3_length: 14
clone_size: .
d_call: .
cdr3_nt: TGCAGTGCTAGTTTTGGATTCCTCACAGATACGCAGTATTTT
cdr3_aa: CSASFGFLTDTQYF

v_call: TRBV28
j_call: TRBJ1-2
cdr3_length: 15
clone_size: few
d_call: .
cdr3_nt: TGTGCCAGCAGTTTAGGGCCCGTGACCTTCTATGGCTACACCTTC
cdr3_aa: CASSLGPVTFYGYTF

v_call: TRBV15
j_call: TRBJ1-4
cdr3_length: 14
clone_size: few
d_call: .
cdr3_nt: TGTGCCACCAGCAGAGATTCCCAGGAGGAAAAACTGTTTTTT
cdr3_aa: CATSRDSQEEKLFF

v_call: TRBV6-1
j_call: TRBJ1-1
cdr3_length: 13
clone_size: .
d_call: .
cdr3_nt: TGTGCCAGTGAACAGGGTCGTGGCACTGAAGCTTTCTTT
cdr3_aa: CASEQGRGTEAFF

v_call: TRBV29-1
j_call: TRBJ2-2
cdr3_length: 13
clone_size: .
d_call: .
cdr3_nt: TGCAGCGTTGAGGGGGAAAACACCGGGGAGCTGTTTTTT
cdr3_aa: CSVEGENTGELFF

v_call: TRBV4-1
j_call: TRBJ1-1
cdr3_length: 15
clone_size: few
d_call: .
cdr3_nt: TGCGCCAGCAGCCAAGAATGGACCTTCTCCACTGAAGCTTTCTTT
cdr3_aa: CASSQEWTFSTEAFF

v_call: TRBV10-3
j_call: TRBJ1-1
cdr3_length: 15
clone_size: .
d_call: .
cdr3_nt: TGTGCCATCAGTGAGTCGGGGCTGAGGAACACTGAAGCTTTCTTT
cdr3_aa: CAISESGLRNTEAFF